These 5 T cell receptor beta chains share one sample of origin, sequenced in a study of T-cell reconstitution after alpha-beta-depleted transplantation in children. Unique molecular identifiers were incorporated during preparation of the TCRbeta library. MiXCR, applied by TCRdb to the PCR reads, yields one record per CDR3 protein. Of about 250,000 distinct CDR3 sequences detected, more than 20% appear once; the ten largest clones hold about 4.8%. Sequencing used PBMCs, mostly from graft donor cells, obtained 360 days after TCRalphabeta/CD19-depleted stem cell transplant. The receptor set was obtained from a female patient aged 2-10 years who had a stem cell transplant for congenital amegakaryocytic thrombocytopenia, so the T cells may come from the graft donor.

The genes are TRBV2 and TRBJ1-4; maybe TRBD1 (5 bases). From germline, CDR1 is SNHLY and CDR2 FYNNEI. V lost 6 bases and J lost 6, with 17 bases in between. This CDR3 comprises 15 residues. The CDR3 DNA is TGTGCCAGCAGGGACCTGGGGCAGGGAGATGAAAAACTGTTTTTT. It specifies CASRDLGQGDEKLFF.

The gene calls are TRBV4-3 and TRBJ1-5; D not certain. The CDR3 spans 16 residues. V lost 0 bases and J lost 5, with 14 bases in between. Germline-derived CDR1 and CDR2 are LGHNA and YSLEER. The CDR3 loop reads CASSQDLGGKHQPQHF. The CDR3 DNA reads as TGCGCCAGCAGCCAAGACTTGGGAGGGAAGCATCAGCCCCAGCATTTT.

The V and J genes are TRBV5-4 and TRBJ2-1; possibly TRBD1 for D (6 bases). Trimming stripped 3 bases from V and 4 bases from J, with 20 bases between. In germline, CDR1 is SGHNT, CDR2 YYREEE (reference sequence). CDR3 length: 17 amino acids. The CDR3 spells CASSSNHGTRIYNEQFF. As DNA, the CDR3 is TGTGCCAGCAGCTCTAACCACGGGACAAGGATTTACAATGAGCAGTTCTTC.

A few counts support this clonotype. The chain couples TRBV12-3 or TRBV12-4 to TRBJ1-3; D gene unclear. Trimming removed 4 bases at V and 0 bases at J, with 13 bases between. There are 16 residues in the CDR3. DNA of the CDR3: TGTGCCAGCAGTTACCTGCAGGAAAACTCTGGAAACACCATATATTTT. Encoded protein: CASSYLQENSGNTIYF.

This clonotype was picked up a small number of times. This chain connects TRBV10-3 to TRBJ2-1, with a weak D call TRBD1 (5 bases). The CDR3 length is 13 residues. Trimming removed 7 bases from V and 2 bases from J, with 9 bases in between. CDR1 is ENHRY and CDR2 is SYGVKD in the germline V gene. The CDR3 loop reads CAIKGETYNEQFF. CDR3 nucleotides: TGTGCCATCAAAGGGGAAACCTACAATGAGCAGTTCTTC.